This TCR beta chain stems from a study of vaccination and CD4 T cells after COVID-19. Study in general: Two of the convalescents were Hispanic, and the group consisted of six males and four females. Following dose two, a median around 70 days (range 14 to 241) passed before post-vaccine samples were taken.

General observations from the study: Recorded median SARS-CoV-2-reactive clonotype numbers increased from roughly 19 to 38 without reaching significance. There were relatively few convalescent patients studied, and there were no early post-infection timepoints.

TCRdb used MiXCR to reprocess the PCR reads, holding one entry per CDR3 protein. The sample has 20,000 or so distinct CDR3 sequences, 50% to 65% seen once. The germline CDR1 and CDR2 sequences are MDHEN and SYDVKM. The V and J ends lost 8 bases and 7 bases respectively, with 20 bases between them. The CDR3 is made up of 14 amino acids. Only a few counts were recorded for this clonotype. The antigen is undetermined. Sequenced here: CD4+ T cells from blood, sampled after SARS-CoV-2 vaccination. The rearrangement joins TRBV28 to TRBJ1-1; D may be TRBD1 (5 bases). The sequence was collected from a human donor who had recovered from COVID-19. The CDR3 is CASQLGTALGEAFF. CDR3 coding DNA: TGTGCCAGCCAGCTTGGGACCGCCTTGGGTGAAGCTTTCTTT.